Reported below is one T cell receptor (beta chain). What it binds is unknown. The record originates from a study of T cell repertoires in cytomegalovirus infection. Whole-study findings and limits: The study found HLA-C-restricted CMV-specific TCR beta clonotypes dominating the ex vivo response. Identification of carriers of CMV plus the relevant HLA was performed using cumulative public TCR beta family frequency.

TCRdb processed the reads anew with MiXCR; each CDR3 protein has one entry. The sample comprises about 200,000 distinct CDR3 sequences, 7.5% to 10% of which are singletons, and about 4.2% rests with the top ten. This clonotype was sampled from a human donor in good health (CMV status not recorded). Some clones in this sample may be carry-over from other donors' samples. The sample comprised PBMCs.

In DNA, the CDR3 is TGTGCCAGCAGCTTCAACCCGACTAGCGGTACGCAGTATTTT. This sequence encodes CASSFNPTSGTQYF. The chain is built from TRBV11-2 and TRBJ2-3; 9 nucleotides match TRBD2. This CDR3 has 14 amino acids. The ends lost 3 bases at V and 8 bases at J; junction bases unmatched: 6. CDR1 is SGHAT and CDR2 is FQNNGV in the germline V gene.